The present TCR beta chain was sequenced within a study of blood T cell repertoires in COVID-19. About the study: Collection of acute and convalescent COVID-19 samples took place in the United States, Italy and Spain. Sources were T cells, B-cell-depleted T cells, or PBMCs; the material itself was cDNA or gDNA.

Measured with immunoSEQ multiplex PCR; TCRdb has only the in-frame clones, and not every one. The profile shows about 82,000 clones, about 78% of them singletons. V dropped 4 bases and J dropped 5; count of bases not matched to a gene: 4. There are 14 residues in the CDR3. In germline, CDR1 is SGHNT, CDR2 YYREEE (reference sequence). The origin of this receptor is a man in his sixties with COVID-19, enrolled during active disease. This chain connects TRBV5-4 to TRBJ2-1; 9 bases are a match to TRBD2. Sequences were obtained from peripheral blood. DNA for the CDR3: TGTGCCAGCAGCGGGCGGGGGGGAAACAATGAGCAGTTCTTC. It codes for CASSGRGGNNEQFF.